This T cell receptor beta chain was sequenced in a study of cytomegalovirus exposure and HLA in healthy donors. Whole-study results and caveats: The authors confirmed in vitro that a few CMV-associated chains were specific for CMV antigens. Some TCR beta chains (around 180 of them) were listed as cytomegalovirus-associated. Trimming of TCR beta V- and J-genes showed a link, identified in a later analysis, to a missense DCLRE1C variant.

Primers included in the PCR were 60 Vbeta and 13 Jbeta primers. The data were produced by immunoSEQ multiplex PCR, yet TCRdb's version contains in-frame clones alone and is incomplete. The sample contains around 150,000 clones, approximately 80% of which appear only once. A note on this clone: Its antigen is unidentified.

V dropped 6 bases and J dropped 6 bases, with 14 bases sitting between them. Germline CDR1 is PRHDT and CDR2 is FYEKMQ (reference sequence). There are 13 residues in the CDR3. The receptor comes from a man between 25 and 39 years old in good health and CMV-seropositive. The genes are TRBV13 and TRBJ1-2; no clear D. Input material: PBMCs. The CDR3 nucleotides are TGTGCCAGCAGTCAATACGGGGATGATGGCTACACCTTC. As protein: CASSQYGDDGYTF. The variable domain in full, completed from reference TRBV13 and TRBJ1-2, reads AAGVIQSPRHLIKEKRETATLKCYPIPRHDTVYWYQQGPGQDPQFLISFYEKMQSDKGSIPDRFSAQQFSDYHSELNMSSLELGDSALYFCASSQYGDDGYTFGSGTRLTVV.